This T cell receptor (beta chain) was retrieved from a study of control samples from healthy donors and cancer patients. Only in-frame clones appear in the TCRdb table, and some are missing; sequencing was by immunoSEQ multiplex PCR. The sample lists 170,000 or so clones, roughly 93% occurring once. The germline V gene has CDR1 SNHLY and CDR2 FYNNEI. CDR3 length: 15 residues. Trimming stripped 4 bases from V and 0 bases from J, with 13 bases between. The chain combines TRBV2 with TRBJ2-7; weak D call: TRBD1 (5 bases). This clonotype was obtained from a man younger than 35 in good health. Sequenced input: blood. CDR3 protein: CASSVGQGFSYEQYF. The CDR3 DNA is TGTGCCAGCAGTGTCGGGCAGGGCTTCTCCTACGAGCAGTACTTC.